At least ten counts were recorded for the clone carrying this T cell receptor (beta chain). Antigen specificity is unknown. This record comes from a study of response to subunit inactivated influenza vaccine. A single record per CDR3 protein comes from TCRdb applying MiXCR to the RT-PCR reads. This repertoire shows almost 250,000 distinct CDR3 sequences, more than 10% found once; its top ten account for approximately 7.8%. Germline CDR1 DFQATT, CDR2 SNEGSKA (reference sequence). The V end was cut by 0 bases, the J end by 7 bases, with 15 bases between. The length of the CDR3 is 15 residues. Study observations and caveats: Few new T cells, the authors suggested, are recruited by each seasonal influenza vaccination.

The receptor comes from a man aged 50-60 years who received an inactivated influenza vaccine. The chain recombines TRBV20-1 with TRBJ1-4; weak D call: TRBD1 (5 bases). The sequencing here drew on non-naive T cells sorted from PBMCs, taken roughly 2 weeks before vaccination. This CDR3 is CSAREGTGEGEKLFF. In DNA form, the CDR3 reads TGCAGTGCTAGAGAAGGGACCGGGGAAGGTGAAAAACTGTTTTTT.